This T cell receptor beta chain was captured by sequencing in a study of blood T cell repertoires in COVID-19. Looking at the study overall: In each case, the material was cDNA or gDNA derived from T cells, B-cell-depleted T cells, or PBMCs.

Source study methods: How many nucleated cells were present was estimated from reference gene primer amplification. The protocol was immunoSEQ multiplex PCR, while the TCRdb copy is restricted to in-frame clones and leaves out a portion. V and J calls and clone size are those listed in that table; D and trimming were worked out from the DNA. This table holds approximately 220,000 clones, approximately 87% found once. Germline V gene sequence: CDR1 SGHTA, CDR2 FQGTGA. There are 16 residues in the CDR3. V dropped 5 bases and J dropped 0 bases, with 17 bases sitting between them. The receptor was isolated from a man aged 60 to 69 who had recovered from COVID-19. The chain has TRBV7-3 and TRBJ2-7; D might be TRBD1 (5 bases). Material for sequencing was peripheral blood. The CDR3 bases are TGTGCCAGCAGCCCCCTCCCGGCCAGGGACTCCTACGAGCAGTACTTC. This gives the protein CASSPLPARDSYEQYF.